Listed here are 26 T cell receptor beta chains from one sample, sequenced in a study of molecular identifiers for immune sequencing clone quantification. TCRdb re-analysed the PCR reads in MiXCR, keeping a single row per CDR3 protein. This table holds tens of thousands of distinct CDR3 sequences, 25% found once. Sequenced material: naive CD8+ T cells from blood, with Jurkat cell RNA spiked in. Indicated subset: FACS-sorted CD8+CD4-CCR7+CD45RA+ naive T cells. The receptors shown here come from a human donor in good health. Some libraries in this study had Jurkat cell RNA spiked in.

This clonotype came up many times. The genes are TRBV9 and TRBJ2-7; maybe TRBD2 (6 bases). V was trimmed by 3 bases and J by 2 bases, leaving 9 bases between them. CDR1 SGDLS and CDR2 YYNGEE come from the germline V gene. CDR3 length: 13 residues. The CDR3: CASSGGVPYEQYF. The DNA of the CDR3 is TGTGCCAGCAGCGGCGGGGTACCCTACGAGCAGTACTTC.

The CDR3 DNA reads TGTGCCAGCGGTGCCGGACTAGCGAATGAGCAGTTCTTC. Its protein product is CASGAGLANEQFF. The chain employs TRBV28 and TRBJ2-1, with 9 bases matching TRBD2. CDR1 is MDHEN and CDR2 is SYDVKM in the germline V gene. V gave up 8 bases and J gave up 7 bases; unmatched junction bases: 6. The CDR3 contains 13 residues.

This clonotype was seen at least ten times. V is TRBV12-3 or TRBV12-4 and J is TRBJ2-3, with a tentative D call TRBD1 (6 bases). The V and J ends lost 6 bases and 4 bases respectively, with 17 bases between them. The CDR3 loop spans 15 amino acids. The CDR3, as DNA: TGTGCCAGCAGCCACCCCTCCCAGGGGCCAGATACGCAGTATTTT. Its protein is CASSHPSQGPDTQYF.

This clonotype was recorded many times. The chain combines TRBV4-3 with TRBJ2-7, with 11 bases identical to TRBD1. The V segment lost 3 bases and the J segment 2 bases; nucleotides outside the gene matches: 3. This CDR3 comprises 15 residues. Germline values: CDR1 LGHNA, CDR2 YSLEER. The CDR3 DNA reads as TGCGCCAGCAGCCAGGACAGGGGGCGCCCCTACGAGCAGTACTTC. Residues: CASSQDRGRPYEQYF.

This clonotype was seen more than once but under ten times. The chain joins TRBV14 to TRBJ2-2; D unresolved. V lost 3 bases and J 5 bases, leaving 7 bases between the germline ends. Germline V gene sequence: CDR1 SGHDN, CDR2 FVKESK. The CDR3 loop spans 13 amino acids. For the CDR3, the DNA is TGTGCCAGCAGCCATTCCGTGACCGGGGAGCTGTTTTTT. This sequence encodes CASSHSVTGELFF.

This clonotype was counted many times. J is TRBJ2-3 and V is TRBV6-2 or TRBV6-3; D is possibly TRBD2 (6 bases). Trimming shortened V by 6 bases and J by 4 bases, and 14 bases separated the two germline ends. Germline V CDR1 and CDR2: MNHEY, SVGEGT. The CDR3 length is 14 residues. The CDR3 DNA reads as TGTGCCAGCAGCACGACCGGCGGGGCAGATACGCAGTATTTT. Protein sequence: CASSTTGGADTQYF.

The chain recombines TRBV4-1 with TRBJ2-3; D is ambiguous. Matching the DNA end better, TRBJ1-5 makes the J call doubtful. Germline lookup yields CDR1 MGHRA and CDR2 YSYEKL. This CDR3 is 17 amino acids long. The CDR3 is CASSQDPHIREDAPQHF. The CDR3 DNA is TGCGCCAGCAGCCAAGATCCCCATATCCGGGAGGACGCTCCGCAGCATTTT.

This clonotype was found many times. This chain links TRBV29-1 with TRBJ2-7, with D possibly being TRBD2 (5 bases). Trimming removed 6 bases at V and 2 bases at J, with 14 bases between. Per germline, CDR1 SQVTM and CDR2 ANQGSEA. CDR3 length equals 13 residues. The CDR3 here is CSVGGLATYEQYF. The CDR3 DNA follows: TGCAGCGTCGGTGGTCTAGCCACCTACGAGCAGTACTTC.

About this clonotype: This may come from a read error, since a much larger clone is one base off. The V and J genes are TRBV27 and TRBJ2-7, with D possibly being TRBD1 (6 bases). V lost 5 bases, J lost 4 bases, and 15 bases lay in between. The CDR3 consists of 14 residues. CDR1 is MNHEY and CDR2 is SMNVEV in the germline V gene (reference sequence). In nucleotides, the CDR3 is TGTGCCAGCAGTGACAGGAAGTCAAGTTACGAGCAGTACTTC. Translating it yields CASSDRKSSYEQYF.

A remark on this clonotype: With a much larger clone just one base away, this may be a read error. The CDR3, as DNA: TGTGCCACCAGTAGCGGTTACAATGAGCTGTTCTTC. Translation: CATSSGYNELFF. This rearrangement joins TRBV24-1 to TRBJ2-1; D may be TRBD2 (5 bases). Germline CDR1 is KGHDR and CDR2 is SFDVKD. The CDR3 is made up of 12 amino acids.

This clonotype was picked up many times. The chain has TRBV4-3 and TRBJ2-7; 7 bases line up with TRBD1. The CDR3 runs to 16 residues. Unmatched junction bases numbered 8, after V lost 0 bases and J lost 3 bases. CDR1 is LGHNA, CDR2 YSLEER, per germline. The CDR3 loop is CASSQERDSANYEQYF. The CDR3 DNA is TGCGCCAGCAGCCAAGAGAGGGACAGCGCAAACTACGAGCAGTACTTC.

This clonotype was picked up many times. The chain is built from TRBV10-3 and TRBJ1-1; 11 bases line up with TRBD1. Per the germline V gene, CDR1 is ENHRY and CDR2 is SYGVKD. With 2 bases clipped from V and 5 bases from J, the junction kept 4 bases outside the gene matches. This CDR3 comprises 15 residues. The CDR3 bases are TGTGCCATCAGTGAGGGGACAGGGGGAGGAACTGAAGCTTTCTTT. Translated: CAISEGTGGGTEAFF.

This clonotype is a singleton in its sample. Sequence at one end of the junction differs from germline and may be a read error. The CDR3 protein is CASSQGMPPGALFF. The DNA for the CDR3 is TGTGCCAGCAGCCAAGGGATGCCCCCCGGGGCGCTGTTTTTT. The genes are TRBV14 and TRBJ2-2, with D perhaps being TRBD1 or TRBD2 (5 bases each). CDR1 SGHDN and CDR2 FVKESK come from the germline V gene. The CDR3 runs 14 residues.

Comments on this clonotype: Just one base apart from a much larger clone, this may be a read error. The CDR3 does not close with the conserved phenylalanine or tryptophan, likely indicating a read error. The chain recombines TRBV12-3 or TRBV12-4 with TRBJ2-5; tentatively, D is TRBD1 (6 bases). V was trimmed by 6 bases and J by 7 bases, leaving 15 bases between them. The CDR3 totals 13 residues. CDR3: CASSYRDISTQYL. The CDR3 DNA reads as TGTGCCAGCAGCTACAGGGACATTTCGACCCAGTACTTG.

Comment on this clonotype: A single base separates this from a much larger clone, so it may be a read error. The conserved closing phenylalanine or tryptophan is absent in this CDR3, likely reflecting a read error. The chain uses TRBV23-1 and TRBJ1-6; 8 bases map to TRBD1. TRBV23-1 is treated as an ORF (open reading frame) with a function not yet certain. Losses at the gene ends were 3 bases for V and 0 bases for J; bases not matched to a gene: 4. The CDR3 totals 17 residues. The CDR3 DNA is TGCGCCAGCAGTCACCTGGACAGGGTCTCCTATAATTCACCCCTCCACCTT. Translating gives CASSHLDRVSYNSPLHL.

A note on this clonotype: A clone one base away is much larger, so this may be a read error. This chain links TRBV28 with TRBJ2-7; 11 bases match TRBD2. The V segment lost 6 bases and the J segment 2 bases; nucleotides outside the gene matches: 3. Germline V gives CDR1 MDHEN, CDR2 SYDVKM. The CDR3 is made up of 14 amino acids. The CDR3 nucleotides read TGTGCCAGCAGCGTAGCGGGGGGGGCCTACGAGCAGTACTTC. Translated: CASSVAGGAYEQYF.

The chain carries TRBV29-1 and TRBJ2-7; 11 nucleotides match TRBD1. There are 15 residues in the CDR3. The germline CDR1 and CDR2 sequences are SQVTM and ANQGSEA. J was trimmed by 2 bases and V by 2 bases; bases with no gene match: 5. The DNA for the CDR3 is TGCAGCGTTGAACACCCGGGACAGGGGGCCTACGAGCAGTACTTC. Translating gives CSVEHPGQGAYEQYF.

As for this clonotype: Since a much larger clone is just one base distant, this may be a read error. The CDR3, as DNA: TGCGCCAGCAGCTTGACCATTAAAAAAAGGACCCCGGCTGACTACGAGCAGTACTTC. Encoded protein: CASSLTIKKRTPADYEQYF. The gene calls are TRBV5-1 and TRBJ2-7; no definite D call. CDR3 length equals 19 residues. Germline CDR1 SGHRS, CDR2 YFSETQ. V was clipped by 1 base and J by 3 bases, with 26 bases between them.

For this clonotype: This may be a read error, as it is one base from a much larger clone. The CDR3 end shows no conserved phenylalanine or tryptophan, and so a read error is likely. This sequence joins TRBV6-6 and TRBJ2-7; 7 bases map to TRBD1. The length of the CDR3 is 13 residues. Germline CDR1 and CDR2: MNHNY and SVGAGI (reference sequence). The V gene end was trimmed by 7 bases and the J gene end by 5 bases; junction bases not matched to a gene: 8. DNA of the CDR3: TGTGCCAGCACTTGGTTCCAGGGGGACGAGCAGTACCTC. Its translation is CASTWFQGDEQYL.

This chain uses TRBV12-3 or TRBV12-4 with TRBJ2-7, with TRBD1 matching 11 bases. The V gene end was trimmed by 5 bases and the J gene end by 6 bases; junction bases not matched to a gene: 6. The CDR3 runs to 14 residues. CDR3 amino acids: CASSLRTGGFEQYF. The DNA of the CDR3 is TGTGCCAGCAGTCTCAGGACAGGGGGCTTCGAGCAGTACTTC.

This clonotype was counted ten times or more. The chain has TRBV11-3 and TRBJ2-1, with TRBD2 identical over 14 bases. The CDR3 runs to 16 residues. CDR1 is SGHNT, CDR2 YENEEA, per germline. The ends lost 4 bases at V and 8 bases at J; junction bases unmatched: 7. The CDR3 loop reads CASSSRLAGGLHEQFF. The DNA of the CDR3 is TGTGCCAGCAGCTCACGACTAGCGGGAGGGCTTCATGAGCAGTTCTTC.

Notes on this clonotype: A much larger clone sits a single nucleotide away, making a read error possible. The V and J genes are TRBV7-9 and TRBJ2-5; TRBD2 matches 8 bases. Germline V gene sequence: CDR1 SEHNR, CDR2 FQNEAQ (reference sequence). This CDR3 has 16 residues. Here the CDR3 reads CASSYTSGPHQEPQYF. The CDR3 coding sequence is TGTGCCAGCAGCTACACTAGCGGACCCCACCAAGAGCCCCAGTACTTC.

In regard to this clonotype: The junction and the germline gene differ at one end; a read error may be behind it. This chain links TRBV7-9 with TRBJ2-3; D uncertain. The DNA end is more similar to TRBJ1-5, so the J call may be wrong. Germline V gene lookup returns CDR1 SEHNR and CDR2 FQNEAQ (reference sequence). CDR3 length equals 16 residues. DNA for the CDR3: TGTGTCAGCAGACCTTCTCCCTCAGCCAGCACAGATACGCAGCATTTT. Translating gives CVSRPSPSASTDTQHF.

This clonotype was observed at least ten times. Here the CDR3 reads CASSVLGNEAFF. The CDR3 nucleotides read TGTGCCAGCAGCGTCCTGGGAAATGAAGCTTTCTTT. The chain has TRBV7-9 and TRBJ1-1; no reliable D call. The CDR3 consists of 12 residues. The V gene's germline CDR1 is SEHNR and CDR2 FQNEAQ (reference sequence). V lost 5 bases and J 7 bases, leaving 11 bases between the germline ends.

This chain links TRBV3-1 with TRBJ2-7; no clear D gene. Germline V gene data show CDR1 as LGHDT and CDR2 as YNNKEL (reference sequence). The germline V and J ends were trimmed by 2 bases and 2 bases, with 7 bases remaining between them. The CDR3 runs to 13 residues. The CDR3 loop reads CASSQQAPYEQYF. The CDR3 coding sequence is TGTGCCAGCAGCCAACAAGCCCCCTACGAGCAGTACTTC.

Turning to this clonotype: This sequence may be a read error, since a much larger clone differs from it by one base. CDR3: CAGSLVARGTDTQYF. In DNA form, the CDR3 reads TGTGCCGGCAGTTTAGTTGCGAGGGGCACAGATACGCAGTATTTT. The chain carries TRBV12-3 or TRBV12-4 and TRBJ2-3, with D maybe TRBD2 (5 bases). CDR3 length: 15 amino acids.